The TCR beta chain described here comes from a study of vaccination effects on CD4 cells after COVID-19 (dated 2022 in TCRdb). For the wider study: To identify antigen-specific CD4+ T cell clonotypes by their expansion, the ViraFEST assay first stimulated PBMC with viral peptide pools and then applied TCR sequencing. Across the study, the median time from the second dose to post-vaccine sampling was 72 days (range 14 to 241). Each well held fewer than 2.5 million PBMC cultured in IMDM containing approximately 5% human AB serum, roughly 9.6 IU/ml IL-2 and gentamicin, along with 8 to 10 ug/ml peptides. In both COVID-19 convalescent patients and infection-naive vaccine recipients, the study compared SARS-CoV-2 spike-specific CD4+ TCR repertoires from before mRNA vaccination with those from after it. A total of 10 COVID-19 convalescent patients and a handful of SARS-CoV-2-naive healthy vaccine recipients were included in the full study. In the study, cultures from other donors were sequenced using the Oncomine TCR Beta short-read assay on an Illumina iSeq 100. Overall results and qualifications from the work: The study was limited by a small number of convalescent patients, and early post-infection timepoints were lacking. Marked clonal contraction was observed in both infection-induced and vaccine-induced clones at late post-vaccination timepoints, consistent with waning T cell responses. Among healthy vaccine recipients, nearly all vaccine-induced clones were SARS-CoV-2 mono-reactive, and only 1 of 255 was cross-reactive with common cold coronaviruses.

After 10 to 11 days of culture, CD4+ T cells were isolated with the EasySep CD4+ T cell isolation kit. Two doses of either the BNT162b2 or the mRNA-1273 mRNA SARS-CoV-2 vaccine were administered to participants. None of the healthy vaccine recipients had a prior SARS-CoV-2 infection, which was confirmed by nucleocapsid antibody tests that came back negative both before and after vaccination. Half of the culture medium was replaced with fresh IL-2-containing medium on days 3 and 7. Unless otherwise noted, each peptide stimulation condition was cultured in triplicate wells. Using Ficoll-Paque Plus gradient centrifugation, PBMC were separated from whole blood and then either used fresh or cryopreserved at -140C. Genomic DNA was extracted from cultured CD4+ T cells with the QIAamp micro DNA kit. CDR1 is given as PRHDT and CDR2 as FYEKMQ, both from the germline V gene (reference sequence). Trimming leaves V shorter by 5 bases and J shorter by 11 bases, with the junction holding 5 bases beyond the gene matches. Taken from cysteine to phenylalanine, the CDR3 has 11 residues. Solely the CDR3 DNA is kept, with 33 bases framed from the first base.

Details on this clone: Its binding antigen is unknown. No base quality information exists; no much larger clone differs at one position.

Library prep was done by the immunoSEQ multiplex PCR assay. DNA from the CD4+ T cells that had been cultured and isolated underwent TCR beta CDR3 sequencing. As for the original processing: Non-productive TCR sequences were removed and reads were trimmed to the CDR3 region, keeping CDR3s of at least 7 amino acids. The MANAFEST web app was used to pick out antigen-specific clonotypes by comparing their expansion in peptide wells with that in reference cultures. For clones to be considered positive, expansion at FDR<0.05 versus reference and all other wells, an odds ratio above 5, and a frequency above 0.1% in two replicate wells were required. Cross-reactive clonotypes were defined as significantly expanded in SARS-CoV-2 spike wells and in at least one common cold coronavirus spike condition. Using the stringdist R package, CDR3 similarity was measured by Levenshtein distance, and unrooted trees were constructed with ape in R 3.6.1. Sourced from immuneACCESS, this table was stored by TCRdb with only in-frame sequences that have V and J called. A share of the clones is absent; for the studies checked, an unresolved V gene accounts for under half, and the remainder has no known explanation. The V and J calls and clone size were taken over from that table, and D and trimming were inferred from the DNA. The sample table contains about 73,000 clones; only one count was recorded for nearly 75% of them. The ten largest clones represent approximately 2.4% of the sample.

The TCR was taken from a human donor who received a COVID-19 vaccine. The chain was built from TRBV13 and TRBJ1-1, with 7 middle bases fitting TRBD1. The sample was CD4+ T cells from PBMCs cultured without peptide, taken after COVID-19 vaccination. CDR3 sequence: CASSPGTEAFF. The DNA reads TGTGCCAGCAGCCCCGGGACAGAGGCTTTCTTT.